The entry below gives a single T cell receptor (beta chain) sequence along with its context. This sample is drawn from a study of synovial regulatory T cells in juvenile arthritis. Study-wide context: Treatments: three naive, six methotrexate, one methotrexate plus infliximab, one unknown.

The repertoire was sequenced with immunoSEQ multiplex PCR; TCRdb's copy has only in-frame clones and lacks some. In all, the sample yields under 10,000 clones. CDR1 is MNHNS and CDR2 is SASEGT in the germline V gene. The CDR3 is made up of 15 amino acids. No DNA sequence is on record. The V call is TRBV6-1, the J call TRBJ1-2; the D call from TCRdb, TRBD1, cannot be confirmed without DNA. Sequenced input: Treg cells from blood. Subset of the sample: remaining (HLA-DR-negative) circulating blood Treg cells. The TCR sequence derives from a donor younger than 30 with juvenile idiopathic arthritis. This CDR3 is CASSERMGAAYGYTF.